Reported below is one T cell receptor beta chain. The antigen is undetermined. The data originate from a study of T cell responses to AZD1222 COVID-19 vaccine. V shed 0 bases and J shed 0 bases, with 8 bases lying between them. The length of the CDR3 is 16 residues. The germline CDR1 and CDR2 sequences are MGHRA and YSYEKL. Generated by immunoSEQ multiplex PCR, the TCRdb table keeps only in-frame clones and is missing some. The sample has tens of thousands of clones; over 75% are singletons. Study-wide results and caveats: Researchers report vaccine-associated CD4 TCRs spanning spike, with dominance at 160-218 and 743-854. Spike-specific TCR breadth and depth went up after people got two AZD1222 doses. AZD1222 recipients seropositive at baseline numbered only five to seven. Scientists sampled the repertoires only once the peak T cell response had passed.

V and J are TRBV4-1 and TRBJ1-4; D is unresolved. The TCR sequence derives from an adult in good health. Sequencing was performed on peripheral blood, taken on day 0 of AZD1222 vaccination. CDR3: CASSQENAPTNEKLFF. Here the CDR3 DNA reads TGCGCCAGCAGCCAAGAAAACGCCCCAACTAATGAAAAACTGTTTTTT.